These T cell receptor beta chains were read from a single sample in a study of TIL therapy for anti-PD-1-resistant metastatic lung cancer. Some clones are missing from TCRdb's copy, which holds only in-frame ones; the method was immunoSEQ multiplex PCR. The data hold more than 90,000 clones, with about two thirds observed a single time. The input for sequencing was tumor tissue, taken at baseline. Source of these receptors: a person between 25 and 80 years old with non-small cell lung cancer. Both conserved end residues are part of each CDR3. Fields, in order: clone size, D gene, J gene, V gene, CDR3 length, CDR3 protein, CDR3 DNA. D genes are given only for firm matches. For some rows the clone size is stated as once, few or many, or as a class when expanded; others skip it.

clone size: many; D gene: .; J gene: TRBJ2-2; V gene: TRBV6-6; CDR3 length: 14; CDR3 protein: CASSRDGWTGELFF; CDR3 DNA: TGTGCCAGCAGCCGGGACGGTTGGACCGGGGAGCTGTTTTTT
clone size: .; D gene: TRBD2; J gene: TRBJ2-7; V gene: TRBV20-1; CDR3 length: 16; CDR3 protein: CSASFSGSNRGYEQYF; CDR3 DNA: TGCAGTGCTAGTTTTAGCGGGAGCAACCGGGGCTACGAGCAGTACTTC
clone size: .; D gene: .; J gene: TRBJ2-1; V gene: TRBV11-3; CDR3 length: 14; CDR3 protein: CASSPGGGSDEQFF; CDR3 DNA: TGTGCCAGCAGCCCTGGGGGAGGATCCGATGAGCAGTTCTTC
clone size: .; D gene: .; J gene: TRBJ1-1; V gene: TRBV6-2/TRBV6-3; CDR3 length: 17; CDR3 protein: CASSYSRLRRLNTEAFF; CDR3 DNA: TGTGCCAGCAGTTACTCGAGACTGAGGAGGTTGAACACTGAAGCTTTCTTT
clone size: .; D gene: TRBD1; J gene: TRBJ1-5; V gene: TRBV19; CDR3 length: 13; CDR3 protein: CASSDRAGQPQHF; CDR3 DNA: TGTGCCAGTAGTGACAGGGCAGGGCAGCCCCAGCATTTT
clone size: few; D gene: .; J gene: TRBJ1-2; V gene: TRBV5-5; CDR3 length: 12; CDR3 protein: CASSLDYYGYTF; CDR3 DNA: TGTGCCAGCAGCTTGGACTACTATGGCTACACCTTC
clone size: .; D gene: TRBD2; J gene: TRBJ2-5; V gene: TRBV7-6; CDR3 length: 15; CDR3 protein: CASSSRTSGQETQYF; CDR3 DNA: TGTGCCAGCAGCTCGAGGACTAGCGGGCAAGAGACCCAGTACTTC
clone size: many; D gene: .; J gene: TRBJ2-7; V gene: TRBV12-3/TRBV12-4; CDR3 length: 13; CDR3 protein: CASSFSLDDEQYF; CDR3 DNA: TGTGCCAGCAGTTTCAGCCTCGACGACGAGCAGTACTTC
clone size: .; D gene: .; J gene: TRBJ2-1; V gene: TRBV12-3/TRBV12-4; CDR3 length: 12; CDR3 protein: CASSLRQDEQFF; CDR3 DNA: TGTGCCAGCAGCCTCAGACAGGATGAGCAGTTCTTC
clone size: .; D gene: .; J gene: TRBJ2-5; V gene: TRBV5-1; CDR3 length: 14; CDR3 protein: CASSHGTEQETQYF; CDR3 DNA: TGCGCCAGCAGCCACGGGACGGAGCAAGAGACCCAGTACTTC
clone size: .; D gene: .; J gene: TRBJ1-1; V gene: TRBV2; CDR3 length: 13; CDR3 protein: CASIFDSNTEAFF; CDR3 DNA: TGTGCCAGCATATTTGACAGTAACACTGAAGCTTTCTTT
clone size: .; D gene: .; J gene: TRBJ2-3; V gene: TRBV29-1; CDR3 length: 15; CDR3 protein: CSVEVGRVGSDTQYF; CDR3 DNA: TGCAGCGTTGAAGTAGGCAGGGTTGGATCAGATACGCAGTATTTT
clone size: .; D gene: TRBD2; J gene: TRBJ2-7; V gene: TRBV6-2/TRBV6-3; CDR3 length: 13; CDR3 protein: CASSQNSGVIQYF; CDR3 DNA: TGTGCCAGCAGTCAGAATAGCGGGGTGATCCAGTACTTC
clone size: .; D gene: .; J gene: TRBJ2-3; V gene: TRBV7-9; CDR3 length: 13; CDR3 protein: CASSLGGADTQYF; CDR3 DNA: TGTGCCAGCAGCTTAGGTGGCGCAGATACGCAGTATTTT
clone size: .; D gene: .; J gene: TRBJ2-7; V gene: TRBV5-4; CDR3 length: 13; CDR3 protein: CASSYQRGGEQYF; CDR3 DNA: TGTGCCAGCAGCTACCAGAGGGGAGGCGAGCAGTACTTC
clone size: .; D gene: .; J gene: TRBJ2-7; V gene: TRBV5-4; CDR3 length: 12; CDR3 protein: CASSLDRYEQYF; CDR3 DNA: TGTGCCAGCAGCTTGGACAGATACGAGCAGTACTTC
clone size: .; D gene: TRBD1; J gene: TRBJ2-1; V gene: TRBV5-8; CDR3 length: 15; CDR3 protein: CASSIGQGERVEQFF; CDR3 DNA: TGTGCCAGCAGCATAGGACAGGGGGAAAGAGTTGAGCAGTTCTTC
clone size: few; D gene: .; J gene: TRBJ2-5; V gene: TRBV7-2; CDR3 length: 15; CDR3 protein: CASSSRDWPQETQYF; CDR3 DNA: TGTGCCAGCAGCTCCCGGGACTGGCCCCAAGAGACCCAGTACTTC
clone size: many; D gene: .; J gene: TRBJ2-2; V gene: TRBV7-9; CDR3 length: 15; CDR3 protein: CASSRYLAQVGELFF; CDR3 DNA: TGTGCCAGCAGTCGCTACCTAGCTCAGGTCGGGGAGCTGTTTTTT
clone size: .; D gene: TRBD1; J gene: TRBJ1-1; V gene: TRBV11-2; CDR3 length: 15; CDR3 protein: CASSFNTGVAPEAFF; CDR3 DNA: TGTGCCAGCAGCTTCAATACAGGGGTAGCCCCTGAAGCTTTCTTT
clone size: once; D gene: .; J gene: TRBJ2-5; V gene: TRBV7-9; CDR3 length: 11; CDR3 protein: CASSLEQAQYF; CDR3 DNA: TGTGCCAGCAGCCTCGAGCAGGCCCAGTACTTC
clone size: many; D gene: .; J gene: TRBJ2-1; V gene: TRBV6-6; CDR3 length: 15; CDR3 protein: CASRMSGVGSDEQFF; CDR3 DNA: TGTGCCAGCAGGATGTCTGGGGTAGGATCGGATGAGCAGTTCTTC
clone size: .; D gene: .; J gene: TRBJ2-1; V gene: TRBV3-1/TRBV3-2; CDR3 length: 14; CDR3 protein: CASSQVNRYNEQFF; CDR3 DNA: TGTGCCAGCAGCCAAGTAAACAGATACAATGAGCAGTTCTTC
clone size: .; D gene: .; J gene: TRBJ2-1; V gene: TRBV27; CDR3 length: 14; CDR3 protein: CASSFLRANNEQFF; CDR3 DNA: TGTGCCAGCAGTTTCCTCCGGGCCAACAATGAGCAGTTCTTC
clone size: .; D gene: TRBD1; J gene: TRBJ1-4; V gene: TRBV9; CDR3 length: 14; CDR3 protein: CASSVDRGSRKLFF; CDR3 DNA: TGTGCCAGCAGCGTAGACAGGGGCTCACGGAAACTGTTTTTT
clone size: .; D gene: .; J gene: TRBJ2-3; V gene: TRBV7-3; CDR3 length: 17; CDR3 protein: CASSQAPGTPPADTQYF; CDR3 DNA: TGTGCCAGCAGCCAAGCCCCCGGGACACCCCCGGCAGATACGCAGTATTTT
clone size: few; D gene: .; J gene: TRBJ2-1; V gene: TRBV7-8; CDR3 length: 17; CDR3 protein: CASSYFLNGRSRNEQFF; CDR3 DNA: TGTGCCAGCAGCTATTTTCTAAACGGGAGATCGCGAAATGAGCAGTTCTTC
clone size: .; D gene: .; J gene: TRBJ1-2; V gene: TRBV20-1; CDR3 length: 11; CDR3 protein: CSARRAQGYTF; CDR3 DNA: TGCAGTGCTAGACGGGCCCAGGGCTACACCTTC
clone size: many; D gene: .; J gene: TRBJ1-2; V gene: TRBV5-4; CDR3 length: 13; CDR3 protein: CASSLGTNYGYTF; CDR3 DNA: TGTGCCAGCAGCTTGGGGACTAACTATGGCTACACCTTC
clone size: .; D gene: TRBD2; J gene: TRBJ2-3; V gene: TRBV5-1; CDR3 length: 15; CDR3 protein: CASSLVGGATDTQYF; CDR3 DNA: TGCGCCAGCAGCTTGGTCGGGGGGGCCACAGATACGCAGTATTTT
clone size: .; D gene: TRBD1; J gene: TRBJ2-7; V gene: TRBV28; CDR3 length: 15; CDR3 protein: CASSLSGQGLYEQYF; CDR3 DNA: TGTGCCAGCAGTTTGTCGGGACAGGGGCTGTACGAGCAGTACTTC
clone size: .; D gene: .; J gene: TRBJ2-1; V gene: TRBV7-8; CDR3 length: 19; CDR3 protein: CASSLRSKSSESSYNEQFF; CDR3 DNA: TGTGCCAGCAGCTTACGCTCCAAATCCTCCGAGAGCTCCTACAATGAGCAGTTCTTC
clone size: .; D gene: .; J gene: TRBJ1-6; V gene: TRBV15; CDR3 length: 16; CDR3 protein: CATSRLLTVNNSPLHF; CDR3 DNA: TGTGCCACCAGCAGACTATTGACAGTGAATAATTCACCCCTCCACTTT
clone size: .; D gene: TRBD2; J gene: TRBJ2-7; V gene: TRBV30; CDR3 length: 15; CDR3 protein: CAWSPIAGWAYEQYF; CDR3 DNA: TGTGCCTGGAGTCCTATAGCGGGGTGGGCCTACGAGCAGTACTTC
clone size: .; D gene: .; J gene: TRBJ1-2; V gene: TRBV28; CDR3 length: 15; CDR3 protein: CASTSAAGTNYGYTF; CDR3 DNA: TGTGCCAGCACCTCAGCCGCAGGGACTAACTATGGCTACACCTTC
clone size: once; D gene: .; J gene: TRBJ2-3; V gene: TRBV9; CDR3 length: 15; CDR3 protein: CASSRETPGTDTQYF; CDR3 DNA: TGTGCCAGCAGTAGGGAGACCCCGGGGACAGATACGCAGTATTTT
clone size: .; D gene: TRBD2; J gene: TRBJ2-3; V gene: TRBV6-4; CDR3 length: 13; CDR3 protein: CATRGGLTDTQYF; CDR3 DNA: TGTGCCACGCGGGGGGGCCTAACAGATACGCAGTATTTT
clone size: once; D gene: .; J gene: TRBJ2-7; V gene: TRBV28; CDR3 length: 14; CDR3 protein: CASSFLGASYEQYF; CDR3 DNA: TGTGCCAGCAGTTTCTTGGGCGCCTCCTACGAGCAGTACTTC
clone size: .; D gene: .; J gene: TRBJ2-2; V gene: TRBV7-8; CDR3 length: 14; CDR3 protein: CASSLGEWNGELFF; CDR3 DNA: TGTGCCAGCAGCTTAGGAGAGTGGAACGGGGAGCTGTTTTTT
clone size: .; D gene: TRBD1; J gene: TRBJ2-2; V gene: TRBV27; CDR3 length: 16; CDR3 protein: CASSTRQGANTGELFF; CDR3 DNA: TGTGCCAGCAGTACCAGACAGGGGGCGAACACCGGGGAGCTGTTTTTT
clone size: .; D gene: .; J gene: TRBJ1-2; V gene: TRBV27; CDR3 length: 15; CDR3 protein: CASSLAQSFDYGYTF; CDR3 DNA: TGTGCCAGCAGTTTAGCCCAGAGTTTTGACTATGGCTACACCTTC
clone size: few; D gene: .; J gene: TRBJ1-4; V gene: TRBV7-9; CDR3 length: 17; CDR3 protein: CASSLSASRATNEKLFF; CDR3 DNA: TGTGCCAGCAGCTTGTCGGCCAGCCGAGCAACTAATGAAAAACTGTTTTTT
clone size: many; D gene: .; J gene: TRBJ2-7; V gene: TRBV6-5; CDR3 length: 14; CDR3 protein: CASKLEGGHYEQYF; CDR3 DNA: TGTGCCAGCAAGCTGGAGGGGGGACACTACGAGCAGTACTTC
clone size: .; D gene: .; J gene: TRBJ1-5; V gene: TRBV19; CDR3 length: 13; CDR3 protein: CASSPGLNQPQHF; CDR3 DNA: TGTGCCAGTAGCCCGGGACTGAACCAGCCCCAGCATTTT
clone size: .; D gene: TRBD2; J gene: TRBJ2-7; V gene: TRBV7-2; CDR3 length: 16; CDR3 protein: CASSLALAGVSYEQYF; CDR3 DNA: TGTGCCAGCAGCTTGGCCCTAGCGGGAGTCTCCTACGAGCAGTACTTC
clone size: .; D gene: TRBD2; J gene: TRBJ2-3; V gene: TRBV19; CDR3 length: 17; CDR3 protein: CASSAFSSGPSPDTQYF; CDR3 DNA: TGTGCCAGTAGTGCGTTCTCTAGCGGGCCCTCCCCAGATACGCAGTATTTT
clone size: .; D gene: .; J gene: TRBJ2-3; V gene: TRBV7-2; CDR3 length: 16; CDR3 protein: CASSLVGGWSTDTQYF; CDR3 DNA: TGTGCCAGCAGCTTAGTGGGGGGTTGGAGCACAGATACGCAGTATTTT
clone size: .; D gene: .; J gene: TRBJ2-5; V gene: TRBV5-1; CDR3 length: 14; CDR3 protein: CASREGVIQETQYF; CDR3 DNA: TGCGCCAGCCGGGAAGGGGTTATACAAGAGACCCAGTACTTC
clone size: .; D gene: .; J gene: TRBJ2-7; V gene: TRBV27; CDR3 length: 13; CDR3 protein: CASSKTQGYEQYF; CDR3 DNA: TGTGCCAGCAGCAAAACCCAGGGTTACGAGCAGTACTTC
clone size: .; D gene: .; J gene: TRBJ1-3; V gene: TRBV11-2; CDR3 length: 17; CDR3 protein: CASSSRAHQLAGNTIYF; CDR3 DNA: TGTGCCAGCAGCTCGAGGGCCCACCAACTCGCTGGAAACACCATATATTTT
clone size: .; D gene: .; J gene: TRBJ1-5; V gene: TRBV9; CDR3 length: 14; CDR3 protein: CASSKAGVAQPQHF; CDR3 DNA: TGTGCCAGCAGCAAGGCAGGGGTGGCTCAGCCCCAGCATTTT
clone size: medium-sized; D gene: .; J gene: TRBJ2-7; V gene: TRBV11-3; CDR3 length: 14; CDR3 protein: CASSLASPAQEQYF; CDR3 DNA: TGTGCCAGCAGCTTAGCCTCGCCAGCCCAGGAGCAGTACTTC
clone size: .; D gene: .; J gene: TRBJ2-3; V gene: TRBV30; CDR3 length: 12; CDR3 protein: CAWSPPVGTQYF; CDR3 DNA: TGTGCCTGGAGCCCCCCAGTGGGTACGCAGTATTTT
clone size: .; D gene: .; J gene: TRBJ1-5; V gene: TRBV7-8; CDR3 length: 13; CDR3 protein: CASSLGVEQPQHF; CDR3 DNA: TGTGCCAGCAGCTTAGGGGTGGAACAGCCCCAGCATTTT